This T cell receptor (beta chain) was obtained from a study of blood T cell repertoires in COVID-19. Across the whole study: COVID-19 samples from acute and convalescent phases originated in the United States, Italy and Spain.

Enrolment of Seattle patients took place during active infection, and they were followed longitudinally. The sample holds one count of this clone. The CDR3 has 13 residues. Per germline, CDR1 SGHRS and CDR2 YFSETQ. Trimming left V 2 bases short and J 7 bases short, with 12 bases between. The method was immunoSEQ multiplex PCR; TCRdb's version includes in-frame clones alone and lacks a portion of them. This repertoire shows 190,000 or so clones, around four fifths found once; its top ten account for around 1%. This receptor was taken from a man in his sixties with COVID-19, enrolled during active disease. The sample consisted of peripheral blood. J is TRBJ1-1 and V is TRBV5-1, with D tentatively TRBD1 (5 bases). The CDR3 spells CASSLDRAFEAFF. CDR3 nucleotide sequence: TGCGCCAGCAGCTTAGACAGAGCTTTTGAAGCTTTCTTT.